This T cell receptor beta chain was obtained from a study of blood T cell repertoires in COVID-19. Background on the study: Acute and convalescent COVID-19 samples came from the United States, Italy and Spain.

Trimming at V came to 4 bases and at J to 3 bases, leaving 4 bases not matched to a gene. From germline, CDR1 is LGHDT and CDR2 YNNKEL (reference sequence). CDR3 length: 14 residues. In the original workflow: Nucleated cell counts were estimated from reference gene primer amplification. Here immunoSEQ multiplex PCR was the method, and the copy in TCRdb shows in-frame clones only, minus some. The V and J calls and the clone size are those of that table, but D and trimming were determined from the DNA. The repertoire consists of 85,000 or so clones, with around 96% occurring once and the leading ten covering about 4.5%.

The sequencing sample was made of peripheral blood. This TCR derives from a human donor with active COVID-19. The donor label of this sample is uncertain. V and J are TRBV3-1 (or the pseudogene TRBV3-2) and TRBJ2-5; TRBD2 aligns across 8 bases. CDR3 residues: CASSPRSGKETQYF. In DNA, the CDR3 is TGTGCCAGCAGCCCCCGTAGCGGGAAAGAGACCCAGTACTTC.